Described below is a single T cell receptor (beta chain) sequence and its context. Its antigen remains unidentified. Sequenced by immunoSEQ multiplex PCR; TCRdb stores in-frame clones only, minus some. The sample has 70,000 to 90,000 clones; 93% are singletons. Deletions cut 4 bases from V and 5 bases from J, with 6 bases between. The germline CDR1 and CDR2 sequences are LNHDA and SQIVND (reference sequence). The CDR3 contains 11 residues. The sample belongs to a study of siplizumab effects on memory and regulatory T cells. General study findings and limits: Unstimulated subsets contained matches for only a minor fraction of alloreactive clones. It was not possible to assign a naive or memory phenotype to roughly 75-96% of proliferating CD4+ or CD8+ clones.

The chain is built from TRBV19 and TRBJ2-7; D ambiguous. This receptor was identified in a human donor in good health. The specimen was CD8+ T cells sorted from blood. The CDR3 DNA follows: TGTGCCAGTAGTACAGGCCACGAGCAGTACTTC. This translates into CASSTGHEQYF.